The 32 T cell receptor beta chains presented below share a single source sample, sequenced in a study of tumor-infiltrating lymphocytes in primary liver carcinoma. For each extraction, RNA and DNA were obtained together from approximately 20-30 mg of unsorted bulk tissue. Starting from approximately 470 ng of total RNA, TCR beta cDNA was produced with a primer in the constant region. Slightly modified ARM-PCR, run as three nested multiplex PCR rounds, produced the TCR beta libraries. A C-beta reverse primer and TRBV1-TRBV30 forward primers served in each of the first two PCR rounds, at about 10 cycles apiece. TCRdb used MiXCR to reprocess the multiplex PCR reads, holding one entry per CDR3 protein. The data show about 92,000 distinct CDR3 sequences, with around 70% seen just once and around 26% held by the top ten. The sample was tumor-adjacent normal liver tissue. Receptors originate from a man aged 40-55 years with primary liver carcinoma and hepatitis B virus infection.

As concerns this clonotype: Germline and junction disagree at one end, which may indicate a read error. The chain joins TRBV14 to TRBJ1-2; TRBD1 is a possible D gene (6 bases). The germline CDR1 and CDR2 sequences are SGHDN and FVKESK. The CDR3 extends over 15 amino acids. The CDR3 is CASSHLQGPNYSYTF. The CDR3 nucleotides read TGTGCCAGCAGCCATCTACAGGGCCCTAACTATAGCTACACCTTC. Drawing the rest from reference TRBV14 and TRBJ1-2, the complete variable domain is EAGVTQFPSHSVIEKGQTVTLRCDPISGHDNLYWYRRVMGKEIKFLLHFVKESKQDESGMPNNRFLAERTGGTYSTLKVQPAELEDSGVYFCASSHLQGPNYSYTFGSGTRLTVV.

This clonotype was seen a handful of times. This may arise from a read error, as a much more abundant clone is one base away. The chain employs TRBV4-1 and TRBJ2-7; D is ambiguous. CDR3 length: 15 residues. Germline CDR1 and CDR2: MGHRA and YSYEKL. In nucleotides, the CDR3 is TGCGCCAGCGGCCAAGATCCGAGGCCCGCCTACGAGCAGTACTTC. The encoded protein is CASGQDPRPAYEQYF.

With respect to this clonotype: The conserved closing phenylalanine or tryptophan is absent in this CDR3, likely reflecting a read error. This sequence joins TRBV18 and TRBJ1-5; no reliable D call. V lost 2 bases and J lost 5, with 13 bases in between. Germline V gene sequence: CDR1 KGHSH, CDR2 LQKENI. The CDR3 totals 15 residues. CDR3 in DNA: TGTGCCAGCTCACCAGACACCCACGTCTATCAGCCCCAGCATTCT. Its translation: CASSPDTHVYQPQHS.

This clonotype was seen ten or more times. V gene TRBV29-1 combines with J gene TRBJ2-5, with D possibly being TRBD2 (7 bases). The V end was cut by 6 bases, the J end by 4 bases, with 18 bases between. CDR3 size: 14 residues. In germline, CDR1 is SQVTM, CDR2 ANQGSEA. For the CDR3, the DNA is TGCAGCGTCGCGCGGGGGCTCGGGGGAGAGACCCAGTACTTC. It encodes CSVARGLGGETQYF.

Turning to this clonotype: Germline and junction disagree at one end, which may indicate a read error. The chain combines TRBV10-2 with TRBJ2-1, with D perhaps being TRBD1 or TRBD2 (5 bases each). The CDR3 totals 15 residues. CDR1 WSHSY and CDR2 SAAADI come from the germline V gene. CDR3 residues: CASSAGQSSFNEQFF. The CDR3 nucleotides read TGCGCCAGCAGTGCGGGGCAGAGCTCCTTCAATGAGCAATTCTTC.

This clonotype was seen at least ten times. The gene calls are TRBV5-4 and TRBJ2-1, with TRBD1 as a possible D gene (6 bases). The germline gives CDR1 SGHNT, CDR2 YYREEE (reference sequence). The V end was cut by 0 bases, the J end by 2 bases, with 9 bases between. The CDR3 has 15 residues. The CDR3 here is CASSLDRAAYNEQFF. DNA for the CDR3: TGTGCCAGCAGCTTGGACAGGGCCGCCTACAATGAGCAGTTCTTC.

This chain uses TRBV12-3 or TRBV12-4 with TRBJ2-3, with a tentative D call TRBD2 (7 bases). The V end lost 2 bases, the J end lost 6 bases, and 18 bases lay between the germline ends. The CDR3 has 16 residues. In nucleotides, the CDR3 is TGTGCCAGCAGTTTAACCGGCGGGGGCTCCATCGATACGCAGTATTTT. Amino acid sequence: CASSLTGGGSIDTQYF.

Concerning this clonotype itself: Because it lacks the conserved phenylalanine or tryptophan at the end, this CDR3 is likely a read error. The chain joins TRBV6-2 or TRBV6-3 to TRBJ1-5, with D perhaps matching TRBD1 (6 bases). Trimming removed 4 bases from V and 4 bases from J, with 20 bases in between. Per the germline V gene, CDR1 is MNHEY and CDR2 is SVGEGT. This CDR3 is built from 17 residues. CDR3 loop: CASSCYGQGLENQPQHY. CDR3 bases: TGTGCCAGCAGTTGCTATGGGCAGGGGTTAGAGAATCAGCCCCAGCATTAT.

Note on this clonotype: A much larger clone differs by one base, so this may be a read error. The V call is TRBV29-1, the J call TRBJ2-1; maybe TRBD2 (5 bases). Trimming removed 6 bases at V and 6 bases at J, with 15 bases between. Per the germline V gene, CDR1 is SQVTM and CDR2 is ANQGSEA. CDR3 length: 13 amino acids. CDR3 nucleotides: TGCAGCGTATCTAGCAGGCTGATCAATGAGCAGTTCTTC. This codes for CSVSSRLINEQFF.

Comment on this clonotype: A read error may produce the germline difference seen at one junction end. CDR3 amino acids: CASSIGGGSPNTHYF. In DNA form, the CDR3 reads TGTGCCAGCAGCATAGGTGGCGGCTCACCGAATACGCACTATTTT. V gene TRBV5-4 combines with J gene TRBJ2-3; D remains unclear. The CDR3 contains 15 residues. The V gene's germline CDR1 is SGHNT and CDR2 YYREEE (reference sequence).

Points on this clonotype: A read error is likely, as this CDR3 ends without the conserved phenylalanine or tryptophan. This rearrangement joins TRBV12-3 or TRBV12-4 to TRBJ1-1; D might be TRBD1 (5 bases). The CDR3 has 11 residues. The V end was cut by 3 bases, the J end by 8 bases, with 7 bases between. The CDR3 loop is CASSFRGEAFL. CDR3 in DNA: TGTGCCAGCAGTTTTCGGGGGGAAGCTTTCCTT.

Turning to this clonotype: A much larger clonotype is one base distant, so this may be a read error. V is TRBV5-6 and J is TRBJ2-5; D possibly corresponds to TRBD2 (6 bases). This CDR3 is built from 13 residues. Germline CDR1 and CDR2: SGHDT and YYEEEE. The CDR3 DNA reads as TGTACCAGCAGCTTGGGGGGACAAGAGACCCAGTACTTC. Translation gives CTSSLGGQETQYF. Drawing the rest from reference TRBV5-6 and TRBJ2-5, the complete variable domain is DAGVTQSPTHLIKTRGQQVTLRCSPKSGHDTVSWYQQALGQGPQFIFQYYEEEERQRGNFPDRFSGHQFPNYSSELNVNALLLGDSALYLCTSSLGGQETQYFGPGTRLLVL.

As regards this clonotype: Because it lacks the conserved phenylalanine or tryptophan at the end, this CDR3 is likely a read error. This sequence joins TRBV11-2 and TRBJ2-1; 10 bases are shared with TRBD2. The CDR3 sequence is 16 residues long. Germline trimming cut 3 bases from V and 8 bases from J; bases unmatched to any gene: 10. Germline V lookup: CDR1 SGHAT, CDR2 FQNNGV. CDR3 amino acids: CASSLAVASGRDEQFL. Written as DNA, the CDR3 is TGTGCCAGCAGCTTGGCCGTGGCTAGCGGGAGAGATGAGCAGTTCCTC.

This clonotype was seen just once. A much larger clone lies one base from this, so it may be a read error. The chain links TRBV6-1 to TRBJ2-1; 11 nucleotides agree with TRBD2. CDR1 and CDR2 from the germline V gene are MNHNS and SASEGT. Trimming took 3 bases from V and 4 from J; bases not matched to a gene: 8. There are 17 residues in the CDR3. CDR3 region: CASSDEVAGGSYNEQFF. CDR3 nucleotides: TGTGCCAGCAGTGACGAGGTAGCGGGAGGGTCATACAATGAGCAGTTCTTC.

The rearrangement joins TRBV29-1 to TRBJ2-5, with D perhaps TRBD1 or TRBD2 (5 bases each). CDR1 is SQVTM and CDR2 is ANQGSEA in the germline V gene. Trimming shortened V by 4 bases and J by 3 bases, and 15 bases separated the two germline ends. There are 14 residues in the CDR3. The CDR3 sequence: CSVAGTVSKETQYF. CDR3 nucleotide sequence: TGCAGCGTTGCAGGGACCGTGAGCAAAGAGACCCAGTACTTC.

This clonotype has a single count. It is unclear where the CDR3 begins or ends on the DNA, so no DNA is shown, and the CDR3 is as TCRdb lists it. This sequence joins TRBV4-1 and TRBJ2-2. In germline, CDR1 is MGHRA, CDR2 YSYEKL. The CDR3 length equals 13 residues, ends included. Here the CDR3 reads CASNQGQAGSCFF.

This clonotype appeared a few times. This chain uses TRBV5-4 with TRBJ2-2; D gene ambiguous. The CDR3 sequence is 15 residues long. Germline V gene sequence: CDR1 SGHNT, CDR2 YYREEE (reference sequence). V was trimmed by 0 bases and J by 6 bases, leaving 12 bases between them. CDR3 bases: TGTGCCAGCAGCTTGGGGGTGGCCGTCGCCGGGGAGCTGTTTTTT. It specifies CASSLGVAVAGELFF.

The CDR3 region has the DNA TGTGCCAGCAGCTCCGGGACTAACGGGAGGGATTCGCAGTATTTT. Its translation: CASSSGTNGRDSQYF. The V gene is TRBV11-2, the J gene TRBJ2-3; 8 bases are a match to TRBD2. This CDR3 is 15 amino acids long. Germline CDR1 SGHAT, CDR2 FQNNGV. V was pared by 4 bases and J by 10 bases, with 13 bases of the junction left unmatched. The complete variable domain, with remaining parts taken from reference TRBV11-2 and TRBJ2-3, reads EAGVAQSPRYKIIEKRQSVAFWCNPISGHATLYWYQQILGQGPKLLIQFQNNGVVDDSQLPKDRFSAERLKGVDSTLKIQPAKLEDSAVYLCASSSGTNGRDSQYFGPGTRLTVL.

With regard to this clonotype: Germline is not matched at one junction end, which may reflect a read error. This rearrangement joins TRBV6-5 to TRBJ2-3, with D perhaps TRBD1 (6 bases). Germline assignment: CDR1 MNHEY and CDR2 SVGAGI. The CDR3 contains 16 residues. In DNA, the CDR3 is TGTGCCAGCAGTCCAGAAAACAGGGTCCCTGCAGACACGCAGTATTTT. Protein: CASSPENRVPADTQYF.

The chain couples TRBV4-1 to TRBJ2-1; D is possibly TRBD1 (5 bases). Looked up from germline, CDR1 is MGHRA and CDR2 is YSYEKL. Trimming left V 1 base short and J 11 bases short, with 18 bases between. CDR3 length equals 15 residues. CDR3 in amino acids: CASSQVSNSPGKQFF. Written as DNA, the CDR3 is TGCGCCAGCAGCCAAGTTTCTAACAGCCCAGGGAAGCAGTTCTTC.

To note about this clonotype: At one of its ends the junction is not consistent with the germline gene, which may arise from a read error. The rearrangement links TRBV11-2 to TRBJ2-3, with D possibly TRBD2 on 5 matching bases. This CDR3 spans 13 amino acids. CDR1 and CDR2 from the germline V gene are SGHAT and FQNNGV. CDR3 in DNA: TGTCCCAGCAGCCCGCTAGCATACGATACACAGTATTTT. The encoded protein is CPSSPLAYDTQYF.

For this clonotype: Given the absence of the conserved phenylalanine or tryptophan at the CDR3 end, a read error is likely. The chain is built from TRBV11-2 and TRBJ2-7; no definite D call. Germline V gives CDR1 SGHAT, CDR2 FQNNGV. The length of the CDR3 is 14 residues. V was cut by 6 bases and J by 2 bases, with 14 bases left in between. CDR3 loop: CASSSTHGAYEQYS. The CDR3 DNA sequence: TGTGCCAGCAGTTCAACCCACGGAGCCTACGAGCAGTACTCC.

This clonotype was counted between two and nine times. A much larger clone differs from this one at a single base, so this may be a read error. The rearrangement uses TRBV29-1 and TRBJ2-1; no firm D call. The V gene lost 3 bases and the J gene lost 6 bases, with 18 bases spanning the gap. Germline V lookup: CDR1 SQVTM, CDR2 ANQGSEA. The CDR3 contains 15 residues. The CDR3 DNA follows: TGCAGCGTTGACAGAATCCCCGATCTGACCAATGAGCAGTTCTTC. Amino acids: CSVDRIPDLTNEQFF.

A remark on this clonotype: A much larger clonotype is one base distant, so this may be a read error. In this CDR3 the conserved last residue, phenylalanine or tryptophan, is missing, so a read error is likely. This chain joins TRBV10-2 and TRBJ1-1; no firm D call. The CDR3 is made up of 15 amino acids. The V and J ends lost 0 bases and 0 bases respectively, with 8 bases between them. Germline CDR1 is WSHSY and CDR2 is SAAADI. Written as DNA, the CDR3 is TGCGCCAGCAGTGAGTCAAGCAGTATGAACACTGAAGCTTTCTCT. It yields the protein CASSESSSMNTEAFS.

The chain uses TRBV2 and TRBJ2-1; 9 bases map to TRBD2. Germline V gene data show CDR1 as SNHLY and CDR2 as FYNNEI. The CDR3 sequence is 17 residues long. J lost 0 bases, V lost 7 bases, and 10 bases had no gene match. The DNA for the CDR3 is TGTGCCAGCACCGCGGGACTAGCAGAAAGCTCCTACAATGAGCAGTTCTTC. Translating gives CASTAGLAESSYNEQFF.

A remark on this clonotype: The conserved phenylalanine or tryptophan normally closing the CDR3 is absent here, so this likely arose from a read error. The rearrangement joins TRBV11-2 to TRBJ2-3; 11 bases are a match to TRBD2. Germline V CDR1 and CDR2: SGHAT, FQNNGV. The CDR3 contains 17 residues. V lost 6 bases and J lost 0; bases outside the gene matches: 8. The CDR3 DNA follows: TGTGCCAGCAGTCGCCGGACTAGCGGGCCTAGCACAGATACGCAGTATTGT. The encoded protein is CASSRRTSGPSTDTQYC.

This clonotype came up a few times. Its ends do not fully match the called genes, so a read error is possible. The V call is TRBV11-2, the J call TRBJ1-5; D perhaps matches TRBD1 (6 bases). The germline gives CDR1 SGHAT, CDR2 FQNNGV. The CDR3 runs 14 residues. CDR3 loop: CASSSWGGNQLQHF. The CDR3 region has the DNA TGTGCCAGCAGCTCGTGGGGGGGCAATCAGCTCCAGCATTTT.

In the case of this clonotype: At one end, the junction sequence differs from germline, possibly due to a read error. The V call is TRBV11-3, the J call TRBJ2-3, with 11 bases identical to TRBD2. CDR1 and CDR2 from the germline V gene are SGHNT and YENEEA. This CDR3 has 14 residues. The CDR3 reads CASITSGGTDTQYF. In nucleotides, the CDR3 is TGTGCCAGCATCACTAGCGGGGGTACAGACACGCAGTATTTT. The entire variable domain, with the rest obtained from reference TRBV11-3 and TRBJ2-3, is as follows: EAGVVQSPRYKIIEKKQPVAFWCNPISGHNTLYWYLQNLGQGPELLIRYENEEAVDDSQLPKDRFSAERLKGVDSTLKIQPAELGDSAVYLCASITSGGTDTQYFGPGTRLTVL.

V is TRBV5-6 and J is TRBJ2-3; 12 positions match TRBD2. Germline loops: CDR1 SGHDT, CDR2 YYEEEE. The CDR3 runs to 14 residues. This CDR3 is CDSKTSGGADTQYF. The CDR3 region has the DNA TGTGACAGTAAGACTAGCGGGGGTGCAGATACGCAGTATTTT.

This clonotype turned up a few times. A read error may be the cause here, since a much bigger clone is one base away. The chain joins TRBV6-2 or TRBV6-3 to TRBJ1-4, with D uncertain. CDR3 size: 15 residues. Germline V gene sequence: CDR1 MNHEY, CDR2 SVGEGT. The CDR3 DNA sequence: TGTGTCAGCAGACCGGCCCCGCCGGAAAGTGAAAAACTGTTTTTT. Its protein product is CVSRPAPPESEKLFF.

As to this clonotype: Germline is not matched at one junction end, which may reflect a read error. V and J are TRBV11-2 and TRBJ1-2; 8 bases are shared with TRBD1. CDR1 is SGHAT and CDR2 is FQNNGV in the germline V gene. CDR3 length: 14 amino acids. The CDR3 sequence is CASSLGLDRDGCTF. CDR3 bases: TGTGCCAGCAGCTTAGGACTGGACAGGGATGGCTGCACCTTT. Combining the CDR3 with reference TRBV11-2 and TRBJ1-2 gives the whole variable domain EAGVAQSPRYKIIEKRQSVAFWCNPISGHATLYWYQQILGQGPKLLIQFQNNGVVDDSQLPKDRFSAERLKGVDSTLKIQPAKLEDSAVYLCASSLGLDRDGCTFGSGTRLTVV.

This clonotype was counted once. One junction end disagrees with the germline gene, perhaps due to a read error. The chain links TRBV11-2 to TRBJ2-7; TRBD1 aligns across 7 bases. The V gene's germline CDR1 is SGHAT and CDR2 FQNNGV. The CDR3 is 14 amino acids. The CDR3 DNA is TGTGTCAGCAGCTCAAGACAGGGCGGCCACGAGCAGTACTTC. This sequence encodes CVSSSRQGGHEQYF.